A selection of T cell receptor beta chains follows, all from one sample in a study of cytomegalovirus exposure and HLA in healthy donors. Here immunoSEQ multiplex PCR was the method, and the copy in TCRdb shows in-frame clones only, minus some. The data show about 160,000 clones, roughly 82% seen once. Input material: PBMCs. All receptors come from a man aged 45-65 years in good health and CMV-seropositive. Both conserved end residues are part of each CDR3.

>TRBV7-3
CASSLTRGGGRFF
>TRBV28
CASTVTSGRGGYEQYF
>TRBV30
CAWRASGTYEQYF
>TRBV5-4
CASSRRDNGTAFF
>TRBV29-1
CSATPSQETQYF
>TRBV19
CASSKVPGQGNEKLFF
>TRBV6-5
CASRTGQAAQPQHF
>TRBV10-1
CASGGQKETQYF
>TRBV9
CASSLDRGTEAFF
>TRBV27
CASSLGTRRGEKLFF
>TRBV30
CASGLMNTEAFF
>TRBV4-3
CASSLLGGGKNIQYF
>TRBV15
CATSRAIQGSAGNTIYF
>TRBV7-2
CASSQGWYTEAFF
>TRBV19
CATGDRRNTEAFF
>TRBV6-5
CASSYSRTGDTEAFF
>TRBV19
CASSGTGGNTGELFF
>TRBV29-1
CSAETGSGTDTQYF
>TRBV5-1
CASSWDRDYNEQFF
>TRBV7-3
CASSLVQYNSPLHF
>TRBV6-6
CASSLLIWDQGSPLHF
>TRBV20-1
CSARRGGEQFF
>TRBV25-1
CASSELGEKKETQYF
>TRBV28
CASSSGTAPGDTIYF
>TRBV6-5
CASSYGTGTTEAFF
>TRBV9
CASSVGVTGPNEKLFF
>TRBV30
CAWSVQGRVQPQHF
>TRBV6-1
CASSAGQESYEQYF
>TRBV5-1
CASSTGQGQETQYF
>TRBV6-5
CASSYGRQPNTEAFF
>TRBV4-1
CASSHAGLAGGSNEQYF
>TRBV6-1
CASSRHGQGAPEAFF
>TRBV6-5
CASSEQGGVYEQYF
>TRBV9
CASSVDAGSGYGYTF
>TRBV2
CASSERAGRNHGYTF
>TRBV15
CATSSEGAEAFF
>TRBV11-2
CASSSGWETQYF
>TRBV27
CASRDLKGAYEQYF
>TRBV5-1
CASSLAPGEGREQYF
>TRBV28
CASTRGHAEAFF
>TRBV2
CASTQIRSYEQYF
>TRBV4-2
CASSHGAGDNEQFF
>TRBV5-6
CASSPQSNNSPLHF
>TRBV9
CASSPNRGPKTQYF
>TRBV7-2
CASSLGGLAGSYEQYF
>TRBV18
CASSIGQGGYGYTF
>TRBV19
CASSKGEDYGYTF
>TRBV7-9
CASSLTGPNSPLHF
>TRBV2
CASSVMGHGYTF
>TRBV14
CASSQNRGTEAFF
>TRBV4-1
CASSSRTGAYEQYF
>TRBV19
CASSGRGTNQPQHF
>TRBV7-3
CASSSTGNNEQFF
>TRBV7-7
CASSPGGAETQYF
>TRBV25-1
CASSDPGQGVDEQYF
>TRBV19
CATKRREDTEAFF
>TRBV6-5
CASSFDRDSYNEQFF